Listed below are T cell receptor beta chains from one sample, sequenced in a study of OX40 agonist ivuxolimab in advanced cancers. Sequencing was performed with immunoSEQ multiplex PCR; in TCRdb, only in-frame clones are kept and a portion is missing. In the table there are over 45,000 clones, approximately 83% of which are singletons. The input for sequencing was CD4+ or CD8+ T cells sorted from blood, taken in a trial of the OX40 agonist ivuxolimab. These receptors originate from an adult with an advanced solid tumor such as melanoma, head and neck, liver or kidney cancer. CDR3s include the opening cysteine and the closing phenylalanine or tryptophan. The order of the fields is CDR3 protein, CDR3 DNA, clone size, D gene, V gene, J gene. A D gene is named only where the DNA matches it firmly. Clone size is given for some rows only: seen once, a few or many times, or a class if the clone is expanded.

CASSQAGLAGMVGDTQYF,TGCGCCAGCAGCCAAGCGGGACTAGCGGGGATGGTGGGCGATACGCAGTATTTT,-,TRBD2,TRBV4-3,TRBJ2-3
CASGGAGSLYEQYF,TGTGCCAGTGGGGGGGCAGGGAGTCTCTACGAGCAGTACTTC,once,-,TRBV7-2,TRBJ2-7
CASSYSRVVDTQYF,TGTGCCAGCAGTTACTCTAGGGTAGTGGATACGCAGTATTTT,-,-,TRBV6-5,TRBJ2-3
CASSSSWRGSTDTQYF,TGTGCCAGCAGTTCCTCCTGGCGGGGTAGCACAGATACGCAGTATTTT,-,-,TRBV6-5,TRBJ2-3
CSVDRTGVTEAFF,TGCAGCGTTGACCGGACAGGCGTGACTGAAGCTTTCTTT,-,TRBD1,TRBV29-1,TRBJ1-1
CASLGGTGFTGELFF,TGTGCCAGTCTGGGGGGGACAGGGTTCACCGGGGAGCTGTTTTTT,-,TRBD1,TRBV19,TRBJ2-2
CASSPNAGGDYGYTF,TGTGCCAGCAGCCCGAACGCAGGGGGAGACTATGGCTACACCTTC,-,TRBD1,TRBV7-6,TRBJ1-2
CASSLSSLAGETYEQYF,TGCGCCAGCAGCTTGTCCTCCCTAGCGGGGGAAACCTACGAGCAGTACTTC,-,TRBD2,TRBV5-1,TRBJ2-7
CASHRGGAGDPPDF,TGTGCCAGCCACCGGGGGGGAGCGGGGGACCCCCCAGACTTC,-,TRBD2,TRBV2,TRBJ2-5
CASSALQGASNEKLFF,TGTGCCAGCAGTGCCCTACAGGGGGCCTCTAATGAAAAACTGTTTTTT,few,TRBD1,TRBV25-1,TRBJ1-4
CASSQSDTQYF,TGTGCCAGCAGTCAGTCAGATACGCAGTATTTT,-,-,TRBV6-5,TRBJ2-3
CASSVGHYGYTF,TGCGCCAGCAGCGTAGGACACTATGGCTACACCTTC,-,-,TRBV5-1,TRBJ1-2
CASSLGPTRNTIYF,TGTGCCAGCAGCTTAGGCCCAACTCGAAACACCATATATTTT,-,-,TRBV7-8,TRBJ1-3
CASSPRAGTGMDSPLHF,TGCGCCAGCAGCCCCCGAGCCGGGACAGGGATGGATTCACCCCTCCACTTT,once,TRBD1,TRBV4-3,TRBJ1-6
CASGLDRGQNYGYTF,TGTGCCAGCGGACTCGACAGGGGGCAGAACTATGGCTACACCTTC,-,TRBD1,TRBV5-4,TRBJ1-2